Listed below are T cell receptor beta chains from one sample, sequenced in a study of human T cells and chemical hapten exposure. TCRdb re-called the RACE reads through MiXCR, storing one row per CDR3 protein. Of 250,000 or so distinct CDR3 sequences listed, about 8.6% are singletons. This specimen consisted of whole blood, obtained in connection with sensitization to the hapten diphenylcyclopropenone (DPC). Receptor source: a woman aged 40 to 49 with alopecia areata. Some clones in this sample may be carry-over from other donors' samples. CDR3s include the opening cysteine and the closing phenylalanine or tryptophan. The D gene is left open where the match is weak. Clone size is shown for a subset of rows, as once, few, many or a class of expanded clone.

TRBJ1-1 | many | . | TRBV10-3 | CASGILLNTEAFF | TGTGCCTCGGGTATCTTATTGAACACTGAAGCTTTCTTT
TRBJ1-3 | many | . | TRBV29-1 | CSVQDRNSGNTIYF | TGCAGCGTCCAAGACAGGAACTCTGGAAACACCATATATTTT
TRBJ2-5 | . | TRBD2 | TRBV28 | CASRKTSGGETQYF | TGTGCCAGCAGGAAGACTAGCGGGGGAGAGACCCAGTACTTC
TRBJ1-5 | many | . | TRBV7-9 | CASSLHLNAQHF | TGTGCCAGCAGCTTACACCTTAATGCCCAGCATTTT
TRBJ2-1 | . | . | TRBV29-1 | CSVETRRYNEQFF | TGCAGCGTTGAAACTCGCCGCTACAATGAGCAGTTCTTC
TRBJ2-3 | few | TRBD2 | TRBV7-8 | CASSPQREREQYF | TGTGCCAGCAGCCCTCAGCGGGAGAGGGAGCAGTATTTT
TRBJ2-3 | many | . | TRBV9 | CASSVGTVGTDTQYF | TGTGCCAGCAGCGTAGGGACAGTCGGCACAGATACGCAGTATTTT
TRBJ1-4 | . | . | TRBV5-1 | CASSATQGGEKLFF | TGCGCCAGCAGCGCAACGCAGGGAGGGGAAAAACTGTTTTTT
TRBJ2-7 | . | . | TRBV4-2 | CASSQGIGTGSYEQYF | TGTGCCAGCAGCCAAGGGATCGGGACGGGCTCCTACGAGCAGTACTTC
TRBJ2-1 | many | . | TRBV4-1 | CASSQGARSYNEQFF | TGCGCCAGCAGCCAGGGTGCCAGGTCCTACAATGAGCAGTTCTTC
TRBJ2-5 | few | . | TRBV10-2 | CASSSVTEETQYF | TGCGCCAGCAGTTCGGTGACAGAAGAGACCCAGTACTTC
TRBJ1-2 | . | . | TRBV20-1 | CSARGVGDTRGYTF | TGCAGTGCTAGAGGAGTTGGAGACACGCGTGGCTACACCTTC
TRBJ1-5 | few | . | TRBV12-3/TRBV12-4 | CASSSPDKPQHF | TGTGCCAGCAGTTCCCCGGATAAGCCCCAGCATTTT
TRBJ2-7 | . | . | TRBV25-1 | CASNMDGYEQYF | TGTGCCAGCAATATGGACGGGTACGAGCAGTACTTC
TRBJ1-6 | . | . | TRBV28 | CASSFRDLGIETLHF | TGTGCCAGCAGTTTCCGGGACCTCGGAATTGAAACCCTCCACTTT
TRBJ2-7 | . | . | TRBV4-3 | CASSQDLGRTFYEQYF | TGCGCCAGCAGCCAAGATTTGGGCAGAACTTTCTACGAGCAGTACTTC
TRBJ2-2 | many | TRBD1 | TRBV3-1 | CASSQDPGQANTGELFF | TGTGCCAGCAGCCAAGACCCCGGACAGGCGAACACCGGGGAGCTGTTTTTT